Listed below are T cell receptor beta chains from one sample, sequenced in a study of cytotoxic CD8 clonotypes in ibrutinib-treated CLL. Generated by immunoSEQ multiplex PCR, the TCRdb table keeps only in-frame clones and is missing some. There are fewer than 100,000 clones in the sample; 70% to 80% occur only once, and approximately 4.4% lies in the top ten. This material consisted of PBMCs, taken after 12 months of ibrutinib treatment. Source of these receptors: a human donor with chronic lymphocytic leukemia. The CDR3 runs from the conserved cysteine through the conserved F or W. Each record gives: V gene, J gene, D gene, clone size, CDR3 protein, CDR3 DNA. The D gene is left open where the match is weak. Rows may omit the clone size; those that give it use once, few, many or a size class.

V: TRBV4-2
J: TRBJ1-5
D: -
size: once
CDR3: CASSHQGNSNQPQHF
DNA: TGTGCCAGCAGCCACCAGGGGAATAGCAATCAGCCCCAGCATTTT

V: TRBV9
J: TRBJ2-7
D: TRBD2
size: -
CDR3: CASSVVAGGPREQYF
DNA: TGTGCCAGCAGCGTAGTCGCGGGAGGGCCGCGGGAGCAGTACTTC

V: TRBV7-8
J: TRBJ2-1
D: -
size: -
CDR3: CASSLALYNEQFF
DNA: TGTGCCAGCAGCTTAGCGCTCTACAATGAGCAGTTCTTC

V: TRBV7-9
J: TRBJ1-2
D: TRBD1
size: -
CDR3: CASSPTGSGYTF
DNA: TGTGCCAGCAGCCCGACAGGGTCTGGCTACACCTTC

V: TRBV9
J: TRBJ1-6
D: -
size: -
CDR3: CASSVVGGQGSPLHF
DNA: TGTGCCAGCAGCGTAGTTGGGGGGCAAGGCTCACCCCTCCACTTT

V: TRBV18
J: TRBJ2-6
D: -
size: -
CDR3: CASSPYEASSGANVLTF
DNA: TGTGCCAGCTCACCTTACGAAGCGAGCTCTGGGGCCAACGTCCTGACTTTC

V: TRBV5-5
J: TRBJ2-7
D: TRBD1
size: -
CDR3: CASSLGTGKKQQYF
DNA: TGTGCCAGCAGCTTGGGGACAGGAAAGAAGCAGCAGTACTTC

V: TRBV5-6
J: TRBJ2-2
D: TRBD1
size: -
CDR3: CASSLVDRANTGELFF
DNA: TGTGCCAGCAGCTTGGTCGACAGGGCGAACACCGGGGAGCTGTTTTTT

V: TRBV5-8
J: TRBJ2-1
D: TRBD1
size: -
CDR3: CASSLAGTGNEQFF
DNA: TGTGCCAGCAGCTTGGCCGGGACAGGGAATGAGCAGTTCTTC

V: TRBV9
J: TRBJ1-3
D: -
size: -
CDR3: CASAGPGGNTIYF
DNA: TGTGCCAGCGCGGGGCCAGGAGGAAACACCATATATTTT

V: TRBV19
J: TRBJ1-5
D: TRBD1
size: -
CDR3: CASSPGTGVNSNQPQHF
DNA: TGTGCCAGTAGTCCCGGGACAGGGGTAAATAGCAATCAGCCCCAGCATTTT

V: TRBV6-5
J: TRBJ1-1
D: -
size: -
CDR3: CASTSRAYTEAFF
DNA: TGTGCCAGCACCTCCAGGGCCTACACTGAAGCTTTCTTT

V: TRBV5-6
J: TRBJ1-2
D: -
size: -
CDR3: CASSPLGSGANYGYTF
DNA: TGTGCCAGCAGCCCCCTGGGGTCGGGAGCTAACTATGGCTACACCTTC

V: TRBV28
J: TRBJ1-1
D: -
size: many
CDR3: CASRSTGEAFF
DNA: TGTGCCAGCAGGTCCACAGGTGAAGCTTTCTTT

V: TRBV21-1
J: TRBJ2-1
D: -
size: -
CDR3: CAPQPGLSTYNEQFF
DNA: TGTGCCCCCCAGCCTGGGTTGTCTACTTACAATGAGCAGTTCTTC

V: TRBV5-1
J: TRBJ2-3
D: TRBD1
size: -
CDR3: CASSLVGGQGSTDTQYF
DNA: TGCGCCAGCAGCTTGGTGGGGGGACAGGGGAGCACAGATACGCAGTATTTT

V: TRBV7-3
J: TRBJ2-1
D: TRBD2
size: -
CDR3: CASAGLSGRRGEQFF
DNA: TGTGCCAGCGCGGGACTTAGCGGGAGGAGGGGTGAGCAGTTCTTC

V: TRBV30
J: TRBJ1-5
D: -
size: -
CDR3: CAWSVGSGGNQPQHF
DNA: TGTGCCTGGAGTGTAGGGTCGGGGGGCAATCAGCCCCAGCATTTT

V: TRBV5-6
J: TRBJ1-1
D: -
size: -
CDR3: CASSLGQWGETEAFF
DNA: TGTGCCAGCAGCTTAGGGCAATGGGGAGAAACTGAAGCTTTCTTT

V: TRBV19
J: TRBJ1-2
D: -
size: -
CDR3: CASSITSEAIYGYTF
DNA: TGTGCCAGTAGTATTACGTCGGAGGCCATCTATGGCTACACCTTC

V: TRBV7-3
J: TRBJ2-1
D: TRBD2
size: -
CDR3: CASGLAVHNEQFF
DNA: TGTGCCAGTGGACTAGCGGTCCACAATGAGCAGTTCTTC

V: TRBV6-5
J: TRBJ1-2
D: -
size: -
CDR3: CASSLDFGDGYTF
DNA: TGTGCCAGCAGTTTAGATTTTGGGGACGGCTACACCTTC

V: TRBV28
J: TRBJ1-5
D: -
size: -
CDR3: CASSPPAGNQPQHF
DNA: TGTGCCAGCAGTCCCCCAGCGGGCAATCAGCCCCAGCATTTT

V: TRBV6-5
J: TRBJ2-3
D: -
size: few
CDR3: CASRYPSTDTQYF
DNA: TGTGCCAGCAGGTACCCTAGCACAGATACGCAGTATTTT

V: TRBV19
J: TRBJ1-5
D: -
size: -
CDR3: CASSFEGGGNQPQHF
DNA: TGTGCCAGTAGCTTCGAGGGGGGGGGCAATCAGCCCCAGCATTTT

V: TRBV18
J: TRBJ2-5
D: -
size: once
CDR3: CASSPKSGGTQETQYF
DNA: TGTGCCAGCTCACCGAAGTCTGGTGGAACACAAGAGACCCAGTACTTC

V: TRBV11-3
J: TRBJ2-2
D: TRBD2
size: -
CDR3: CASSPGGAGELFF
DNA: TGTGCCAGCAGCCCCGGGGGGGCCGGGGAGCTGTTTTTT

V: TRBV9
J: TRBJ2-1
D: TRBD2
size: -
CDR3: CASSVGGLFHEQFF
DNA: TGTGCCAGCAGCGTCGGGGGACTATTCCATGAGCAGTTCTTC

V: TRBV6-5
J: TRBJ2-7
D: TRBD2
size: -
CDR3: CATRTSGYEQYF
DNA: TGTGCCACCCGGACTAGTGGGTACGAGCAGTACTTC

V: TRBV7-2
J: TRBJ2-7
D: TRBD2
size: few
CDR3: CASSLEGLVWTAYEQYF
DNA: TGTGCCAGCAGCTTAGAGGGACTAGTCTGGACCGCCTACGAGCAGTACTTC

V: TRBV5-1
J: TRBJ2-7
D: -
size: -
CDR3: CASSWGRSYEQYF
DNA: TGCGCCAGCAGTTGGGGGCGCTCCTACGAGCAGTACTTC

V: TRBV7-2
J: TRBJ2-3
D: TRBD2
size: -
CDR3: CASSPGLAGGTDTQYF
DNA: TGTGCCAGCAGCCCAGGACTAGCGGGAGGCACAGATACGCAGTATTTT

V: TRBV27
J: TRBJ1-6
D: -
size: -
CDR3: CASSSDSNYNSPLHF
DNA: TGTGCCAGCAGTTCGGACAGCAATTATAATTCACCCCTCCACTTT

V: TRBV2
J: TRBJ2-5
D: TRBD2
size: -
CDR3: CASSEVGGWLAGRETQYF
DNA: TGTGCCAGCAGTGAAGTGGGGGGTTGGCTAGCGGGCCGGGAGACCCAGTACTTC

V: TRBV18
J: TRBJ2-1
D: -
size: -
CDR3: CASSPPGTRNYNEQFF
DNA: TGTGCCAGCTCACCACCCGGGACTCGCAACTACAATGAGCAGTTCTTC

V: TRBV7-9
J: TRBJ1-1
D: TRBD1
size: -
CDR3: CASSSGTGGSGTEAFF
DNA: TGTGCCAGCAGCTCCGGGACAGGGGGATCGGGCACTGAAGCTTTCTTT

V: TRBV6-1
J: TRBJ2-7
D: -
size: -
CDR3: CASSEAYEQYF
DNA: TGTGCCAGCAGTGAGGCTTACGAGCAGTACTTC

V: TRBV9
J: TRBJ2-3
D: TRBD2
size: -
CDR3: CASSVVPSGLLDTQYF
DNA: TGTGCCAGCAGCGTAGTCCCTAGCGGCCTTTTAGATACGCAGTATTTT